The 5 T cell receptor beta chains below were found in one sample sequenced in a study of yellow fever vaccine responses in identical twins. TCRdb reprocessed the RT-PCR reads via MiXCR and lists one record per CDR3 protein. The repertoire holds about 440 distinct CDR3 sequences, with more than 80% as singletons. Sequences were derived from T cells from blood (PBMCs), unsorted or a sorted subset (not recorded which), sampled before or after yellow fever vaccination (not recorded which). All receptors come from a woman aged 18-35 years who received the yellow fever vaccine.

V is TRBV7-3 and J is TRBJ2-1; D is perhaps TRBD2 (5 bases). The V end was cut by 4 bases, the J end by 0 bases, with 10 bases between. CDR3 length: 15 amino acids. The germline V gene encodes CDR1 SGHTA and CDR2 FQGTGA. The CDR3 DNA reads TGTGCCAGCAGCTCTGAGCGGAGCTCCTACAATGAGCAGTTCTTC. Translation gives CASSSERSSYNEQFF. Full variable domain (missing parts from reference TRBV7-3 and TRBJ2-1): GAGVSQTPSNKVTEKGKYVELRCDPISGHTALYWYRQSLGQGPEFLIYFQGTGAADDSGLPNDRFFAVRPEGSVSTLKIQRTERGDSAVYLCASSSERSSYNEQFFGPGTRLTVL.

The chain recombines TRBV11-1 with TRBJ2-5; D is undetermined. CDR3 length: 15 residues. V lost 5 bases to trimming and J lost 1 base, with 14 bases between them. Germline V gives CDR1 SGHAT, CDR2 FQDESV (reference sequence). CDR3 bases: TGTGCCAGCAGCCCTCAGCCGACAAGCCAAGAGACCCAGTACTTC. Residues: CASSPQPTSQETQYF.

The chain links TRBV11-2 to TRBJ2-1, with TRBD2 matching over 9 bases. The CDR3 is 13 amino acids. Trimming cost V 8 bases and J 8 bases; bases outside gene matches: 7. Germline CDR1 SGHAT, CDR2 FQNNGV. The CDR3 DNA reads TGTGCCAGCGTACTAGCGGGCCTGGATGAGCAGTTCTTC. Protein sequence: CASVLAGLDEQFF. The full variable domain, its missing parts supplied by reference TRBV11-2 and TRBJ2-1, is EAGVAQSPRYKIIEKRQSVAFWCNPISGHATLYWYQQILGQGPKLLIQFQNNGVVDDSQLPKDRFSAERLKGVDSTLKIQPAKLEDSAVYLCASVLAGLDEQFFGPGTRLTVL.

The genes are TRBV5-4 and TRBJ1-1; D unclear. Trimming pared 1 base from V and 11 bases from J, leaving 12 bases between. CDR3 length equals 12 residues. Germline CDR1 SGHNT, CDR2 YYREEE (reference sequence). The CDR3 sequence is CASSLNAFKAFF. Here the CDR3 DNA reads TGTGCCAGCAGCTTGAACGCGTTTAAGGCTTTCTTT.

The CDR3 nucleotides read TGTGCCAGCAAACCCGCCCTAGGGGCTTCTAACTATGGCTACACCTTC. This translates into CASKPALGASNYGYTF. The chain has TRBV27 and TRBJ1-2, with a weak D call TRBD1 (5 bases). There are 16 residues in the CDR3. Germline assignment: CDR1 MNHEY and CDR2 SMNVEV (reference sequence). Trimming took off 7 bases at V and 0 bases at J, with 18 bases between the two ends.